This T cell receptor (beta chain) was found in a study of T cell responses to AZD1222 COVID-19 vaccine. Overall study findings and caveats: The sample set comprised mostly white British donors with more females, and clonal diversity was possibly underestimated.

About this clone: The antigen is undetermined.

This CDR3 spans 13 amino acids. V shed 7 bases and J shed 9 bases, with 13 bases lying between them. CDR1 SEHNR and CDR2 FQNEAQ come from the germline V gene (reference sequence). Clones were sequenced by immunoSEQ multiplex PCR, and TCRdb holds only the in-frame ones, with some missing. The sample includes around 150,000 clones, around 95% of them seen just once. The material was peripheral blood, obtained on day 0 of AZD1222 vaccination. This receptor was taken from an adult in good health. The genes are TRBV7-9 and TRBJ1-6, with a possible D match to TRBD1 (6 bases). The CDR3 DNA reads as TGTGCCAGCAAGGGGGGCATGGGTTCACCCCTCCACTTT. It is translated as CASKGGMGSPLHF.